The rows below give T cell receptor beta chains drawn from one sample of a study of blood T cell repertoires in COVID-19. Profiling relied on immunoSEQ multiplex PCR, and the TCRdb table lists in-frame clones only, not all of them. The sample includes 240,000 or so clones, about nine tenths of them seen just once. Sample: peripheral blood. The receptors were sampled from a man in his 60s who had recovered from COVID-19. Each CDR3 is given with its conserved first and last residue. D genes are given only for firm matches.

D | J | V | CDR3
TRBD2 | TRBJ2-3 | TRBV3-1/TRBV3-2 | CASSYGLAGGADTQYF
- | TRBJ2-3 | TRBV4-2 | CASSQVGGLGTDTQYF
TRBD2 | TRBJ2-5 | TRBV20-1 | CSASMGLGEGETQYF
- | TRBJ2-5 | TRBV6-5 | CASNRVTQGGETQYF
- | TRBJ1-5 | TRBV28 | CASISTRGGQPQHF
- | TRBJ1-1 | TRBV7-9 | CASSFPKDWNTEAFF
TRBD1 | TRBJ2-1 | TRBV24-1 | CATSDSSQGAFYNEQFF
TRBD1 | TRBJ1-3 | TRBV3-1/TRBV3-2 | CASSPTGGSGNTIYF
- | TRBJ2-3 | TRBV10-2 | CASSERADTQYF
- | TRBJ2-3 | TRBV5-1 | CASSLQGRITDTQYF
- | TRBJ1-5 | TRBV2 | CASSLTGISNQPQHF
- | TRBJ1-1 | TRBV7-9 | CASAPAAGANTEAFF
TRBD2 | TRBJ2-4 | TRBV5-4 | CASSVAGTRKNIQYF
- | TRBJ2-7 | TRBV28 | CASRNSQGSHEQYF
- | TRBJ2-7 | TRBV18 | CASSPVPSSYEQYF
- | TRBJ1-1 | TRBV15 | CATSRLTGSTEAFF
TRBD2 | TRBJ2-3 | TRBV6-5 | CASKLAGGLRDTQYF
- | TRBJ1-2 | TRBV2 | CASTRLSGGYTF
TRBD1 | TRBJ1-1 | TRBV7-6 | CASTSGGGNTEAFF
- | TRBJ2-7 | TRBV19 | CASSPILTIYEQYF
TRBD1 | TRBJ1-6 | TRBV10-3 | CAISERDRGNNSPLHF
TRBD1 | TRBJ1-5 | TRBV7-2 | CASSLVDRGGRVSNQPQHF
- | TRBJ2-7 | TRBV3-1/TRBV3-2 | CASTRQAAGTPGEQYF
TRBD1 | TRBJ2-2 | TRBV15 | CATRVWTGGTGELFF
- | TRBJ2-5 | TRBV5-4 | CASTPLGGGRETQYF
- | TRBJ2-7 | TRBV7-8 | CASSSGARAGEQYF
- | TRBJ1-2 | TRBV30 | CAWNPGQGGYTF
- | TRBJ1-2 | TRBV2 | CASSPRWAGRDGYTF
- | TRBJ1-1 | TRBV18 | CASSPDIVNTEAFF
TRBD1 | TRBJ1-2 | TRBV7-2 | CASSFKRGGQGASYGYTF
- | TRBJ1-5 | TRBV24-1 | CATSASGGSHQPQHF
- | TRBJ1-5 | TRBV12-5 | CASGGSPYQPQHF
- | TRBJ1-2 | TRBV5-1 | CASSLNQGNYGYTF
- | TRBJ2-3 | TRBV30 | CAWSRQGSTDTQYF
- | TRBJ2-3 | TRBV19 | CASMSTDRGTDTQYF
TRBD1 | TRBJ1-2 | TRBV5-5 | CASSSTRQGWYGYTF
- | TRBJ2-5 | TRBV10-2 | CASSEFGGAPFQETQYF
- | TRBJ1-3 | TRBV5-1 | CASSLFSPGENTIYF
- | TRBJ2-2 | TRBV28 | CASMAVNTGELFF
TRBD2 | TRBJ2-1 | TRBV12-5 | CASGQNRGGGPHNEQFF
- | TRBJ1-6 | TRBV5-1 | CASSLGSSSYNSPLHF
- | TRBJ1-2 | TRBV30 | CAWANPTQGKYGYTF
- | TRBJ2-5 | TRBV3-1/TRBV3-2 | CASSQDRRDGQETQYF
TRBD1 | TRBJ1-2 | TRBV28 | CASSTGVGGYTF
TRBD1 | TRBJ2-7 | TRBV20-1 | CSASPFSQGVNYEQYF
- | TRBJ1-6 | TRBV9 | CASSGSAAGYSPLHF
TRBD2 | TRBJ2-7 | TRBV11-2 | CASSPRGLSSYEQYF
TRBD1 | TRBJ1-5 | TRBV5-4 | CASSRDRGIIQPQHF
TRBD1 | TRBJ2-1 | TRBV6-6 | CASQRDRVPYNEQFF
- | TRBJ1-6 | TRBV2 | CASSEARSNSPLHF
- | TRBJ2-3 | TRBV11-2 | CASSLALPGTDTQYF
- | TRBJ2-1 | TRBV12-3/TRBV12-4 | CASNGGTYNEQFF
TRBD1 | TRBJ1-2 | TRBV6-2/TRBV6-3 | CASSYGTGHGYTF
- | TRBJ2-5 | TRBV6-2/TRBV6-3 | CASSYLLAAETQYF
TRBD1 | TRBJ1-5 | TRBV7-7 | CASSQPLAGGRRRSNQPQHF
TRBD1 | TRBJ1-1 | TRBV28 | CASRKTGRSEAFF
TRBD1 | TRBJ1-3 | TRBV5-8 | CASSYPGQGRRNTIYF
TRBD2 | TRBJ2-2 | TRBV5-1 | CASSLGTSGTTGELFF
TRBD2 | TRBJ2-1 | TRBV11-3 | CASSFSGVSDEQFF